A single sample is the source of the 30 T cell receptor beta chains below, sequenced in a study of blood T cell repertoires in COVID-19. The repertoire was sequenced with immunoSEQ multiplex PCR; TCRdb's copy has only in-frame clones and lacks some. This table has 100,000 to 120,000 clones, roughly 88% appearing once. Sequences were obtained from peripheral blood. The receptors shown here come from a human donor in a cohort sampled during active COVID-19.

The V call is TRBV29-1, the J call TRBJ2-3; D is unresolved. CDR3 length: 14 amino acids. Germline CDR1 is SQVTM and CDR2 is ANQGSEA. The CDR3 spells CRNGSRPVPDTQYF. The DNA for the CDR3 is TGCAGAAACGGCTCCAGGCCGGTCCCAGATACGCAGTATTTT.

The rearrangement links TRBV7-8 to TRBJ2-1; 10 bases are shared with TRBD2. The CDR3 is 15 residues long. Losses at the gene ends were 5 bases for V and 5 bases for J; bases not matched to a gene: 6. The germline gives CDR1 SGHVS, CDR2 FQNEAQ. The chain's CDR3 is CASSRVSGGNNEQFF. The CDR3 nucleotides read TGTGCCAGCAGCCGAGTTAGCGGGGGGAACAATGAGCAGTTCTTC.

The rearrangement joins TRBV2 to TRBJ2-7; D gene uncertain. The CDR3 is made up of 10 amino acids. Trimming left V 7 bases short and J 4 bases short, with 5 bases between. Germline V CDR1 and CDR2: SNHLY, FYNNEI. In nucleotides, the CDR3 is TGTGCCAGCACGAGGTACGAGCAGTACTTC. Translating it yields CASTRYEQYF.

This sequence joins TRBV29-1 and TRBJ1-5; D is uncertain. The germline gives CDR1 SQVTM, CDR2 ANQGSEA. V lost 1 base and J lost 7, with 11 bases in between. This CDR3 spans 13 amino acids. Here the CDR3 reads CSVEGGLGQPQHF. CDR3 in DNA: TGCAGCGTTGAAGGAGGGTTAGGACAGCCCCAGCATTTT.

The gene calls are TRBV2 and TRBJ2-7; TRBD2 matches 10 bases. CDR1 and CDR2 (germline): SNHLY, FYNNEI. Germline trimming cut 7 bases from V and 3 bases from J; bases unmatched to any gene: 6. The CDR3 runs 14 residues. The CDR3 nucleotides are TGTGCCAGCACCTCGGGACTAGCGTTCTACGAGCAGTACTTC. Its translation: CASTSGLAFYEQYF.

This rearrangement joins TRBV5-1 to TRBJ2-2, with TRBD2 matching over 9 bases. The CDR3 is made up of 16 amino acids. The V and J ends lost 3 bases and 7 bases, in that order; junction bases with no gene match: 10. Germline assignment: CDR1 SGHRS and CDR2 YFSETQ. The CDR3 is CASSSASGAGNGELFF. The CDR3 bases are TGCGCCAGCAGCTCCGCTAGCGGGGCGGGAAACGGGGAGCTGTTTTTT.

CDR3 loop: CASSGGMETEAFF. The CDR3 DNA is TGCGCCAGCAGTGGAGGGATGGAAACTGAAGCTTTCTTT. V gene TRBV10-1 combines with J gene TRBJ1-1, with unresolved D. This CDR3 has 13 amino acids. The V end was cut by 4 bases, the J end by 5 bases, with 11 bases between. Germline V gives CDR1 WNHNN, CDR2 SYGVQD (reference sequence).

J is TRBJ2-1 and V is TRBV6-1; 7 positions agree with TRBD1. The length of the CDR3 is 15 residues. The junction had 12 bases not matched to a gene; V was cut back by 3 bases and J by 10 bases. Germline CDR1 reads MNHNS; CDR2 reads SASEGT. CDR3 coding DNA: TGTGCCAGCAGTGATCCGGGACAGAGTAAGTCCGAGCAGTTCTTC. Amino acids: CASSDPGQSKSEQFF.

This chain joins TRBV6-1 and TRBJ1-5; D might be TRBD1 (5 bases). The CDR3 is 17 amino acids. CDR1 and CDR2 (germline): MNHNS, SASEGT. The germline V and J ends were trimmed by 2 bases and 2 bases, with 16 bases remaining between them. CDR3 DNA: TGTGCCAGCAGTGAAACCCCCAGGGCATGGGGCAATCAGCCCCAGCATTTT. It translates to CASSETPRAWGNQPQHF.

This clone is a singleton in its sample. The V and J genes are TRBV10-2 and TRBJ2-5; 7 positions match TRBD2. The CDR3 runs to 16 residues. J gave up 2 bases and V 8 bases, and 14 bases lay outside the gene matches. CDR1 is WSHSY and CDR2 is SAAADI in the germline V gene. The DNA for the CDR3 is TGCGCCAGCCTCCTTGGGGCGGGAGCGCGTCAAGAGACCCAGTACTTC. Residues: CASLLGAGARQETQYF.

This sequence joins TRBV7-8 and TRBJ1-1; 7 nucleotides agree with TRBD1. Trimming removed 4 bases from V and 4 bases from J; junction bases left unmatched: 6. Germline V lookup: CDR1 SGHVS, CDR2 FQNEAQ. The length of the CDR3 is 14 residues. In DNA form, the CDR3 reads TGTGCCAGCAGCTCGAGACAGGGCGTCACTGAAGCTTTCTTT. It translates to CASSSRQGVTEAFF. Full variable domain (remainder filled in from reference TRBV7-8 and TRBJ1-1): GAGVSQSPRYKVAKRGQDVALRCDPISGHVSLFWYQQALGQGPEFLTYFQNEAQLDKSGLPSDRFFAERPEGSVSTLKIQRTQQEDSAVYLCASSSRQGVTEAFFGQGTRLTVV.

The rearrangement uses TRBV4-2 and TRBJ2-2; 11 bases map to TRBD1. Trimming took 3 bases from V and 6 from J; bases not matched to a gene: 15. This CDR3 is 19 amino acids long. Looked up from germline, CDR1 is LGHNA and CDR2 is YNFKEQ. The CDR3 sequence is CASSQTLGGGTGGAGELFF. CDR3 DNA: TGTGCCAGCAGCCAGACTCTGGGGGGTGGGACAGGGGGGGCCGGGGAGCTGTTTTTT.

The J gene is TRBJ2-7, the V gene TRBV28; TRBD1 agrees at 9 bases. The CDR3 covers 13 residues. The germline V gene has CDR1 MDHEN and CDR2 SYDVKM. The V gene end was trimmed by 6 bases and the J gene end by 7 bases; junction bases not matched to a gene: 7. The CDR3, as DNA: TGTGCCAGCAGGCGGGACAGGGTGGGGGAGCAGTACTTC. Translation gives CASRRDRVGEQYF.

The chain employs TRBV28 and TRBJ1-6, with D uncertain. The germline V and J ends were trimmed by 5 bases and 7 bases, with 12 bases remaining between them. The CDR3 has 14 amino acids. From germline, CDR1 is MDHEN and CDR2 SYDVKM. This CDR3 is CASSPGKWNSPLHF. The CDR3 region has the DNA TGTGCCAGCAGTCCCGGGAAATGGAATTCACCCCTCCACTTT.

The CDR3 spells CASSSGVRGVNQPQHF. CDR3 nucleotides: TGTGCCAGCAGTTCCGGGGTTCGGGGTGTCAATCAGCCCCAGCATTTT. This sequence joins TRBV6-6 and TRBJ1-5; no clear D gene. The germline V and J ends were trimmed by 4 bases and 3 bases, with 16 bases remaining between them. The germline V gene has CDR1 MNHNY and CDR2 SVGAGI (reference sequence). The CDR3 totals 16 residues.

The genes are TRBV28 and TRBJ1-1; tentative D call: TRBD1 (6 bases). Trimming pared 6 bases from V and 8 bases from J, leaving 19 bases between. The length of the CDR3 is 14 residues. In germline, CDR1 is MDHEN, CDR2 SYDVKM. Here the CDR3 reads CASSATGSGWEAFF. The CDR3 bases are TGTGCCAGCAGCGCTACAGGGTCAGGCTGGGAAGCTTTCTTT.

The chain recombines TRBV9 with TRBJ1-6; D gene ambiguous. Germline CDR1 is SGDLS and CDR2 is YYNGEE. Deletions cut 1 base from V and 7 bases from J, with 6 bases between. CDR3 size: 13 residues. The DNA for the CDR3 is TGTGCCAGCAGCGTAAGAGAGAATTCACCCCTCCACTTT. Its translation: CASSVRENSPLHF.

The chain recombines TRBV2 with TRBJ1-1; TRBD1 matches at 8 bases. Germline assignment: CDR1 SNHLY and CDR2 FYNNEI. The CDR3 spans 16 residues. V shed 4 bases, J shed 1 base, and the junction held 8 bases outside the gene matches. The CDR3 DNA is TGTGCCAGCAGTGGTCGACAGGGGAGGCCGAACACTGAAGCTTTCTTT. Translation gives CASSGRQGRPNTEAFF.

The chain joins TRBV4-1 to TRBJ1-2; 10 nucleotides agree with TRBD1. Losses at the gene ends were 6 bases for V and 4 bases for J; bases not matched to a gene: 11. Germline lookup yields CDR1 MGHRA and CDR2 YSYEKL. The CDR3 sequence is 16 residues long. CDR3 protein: CASRGSRDRGSYGYTF. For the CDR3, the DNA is TGCGCCAGCAGGGGAAGCCGGGACAGGGGATCCTATGGCTACACCTTC.

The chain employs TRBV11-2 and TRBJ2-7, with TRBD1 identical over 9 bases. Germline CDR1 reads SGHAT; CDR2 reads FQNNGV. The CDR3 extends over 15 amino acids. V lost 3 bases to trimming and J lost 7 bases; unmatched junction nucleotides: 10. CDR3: CASSFAGQGTSEQYF. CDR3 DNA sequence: TGTGCCAGCAGCTTTGCGGGACAGGGAACCTCGGAGCAGTACTTC. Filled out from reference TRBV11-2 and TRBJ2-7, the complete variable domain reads EAGVAQSPRYKIIEKRQSVAFWCNPISGHATLYWYQQILGQGPKLLIQFQNNGVVDDSQLPKDRFSAERLKGVDSTLKIQPAKLEDSAVYLCASSFAGQGTSEQYFGPGTRLTVT.

The CDR3 coding sequence is TGTGCCAGCAGCCCGTACGGGACTAGCAGGGTAGACAATGAGCAGTTCTTC. Translating gives CASSPYGTSRVDNEQFF. The chain uses TRBV3-1 (or the pseudogene TRBV3-2) and TRBJ2-1; TRBD2 aligns across 9 bases. The CDR3 has 17 residues. The germline V gene encodes CDR1 LGHDT and CDR2 YNNKEL (reference sequence). Germline trimming cut 4 bases from V and 5 bases from J; bases unmatched to any gene: 12.

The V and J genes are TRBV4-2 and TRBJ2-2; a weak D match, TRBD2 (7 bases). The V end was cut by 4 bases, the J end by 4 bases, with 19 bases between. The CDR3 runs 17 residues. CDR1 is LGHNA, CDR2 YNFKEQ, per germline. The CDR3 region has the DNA TGTGCCAGCAGCCCCGCCGGAGGGGGGGGGCGCACCGGGGAGCTGTTTTTT. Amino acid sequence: CASSPAGGGGRTGELFF.

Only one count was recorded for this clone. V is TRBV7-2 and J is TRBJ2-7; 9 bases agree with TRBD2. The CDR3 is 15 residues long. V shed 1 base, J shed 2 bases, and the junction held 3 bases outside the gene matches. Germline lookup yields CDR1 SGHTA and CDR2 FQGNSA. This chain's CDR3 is CASSLVAGGAYEQYF. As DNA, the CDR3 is TGTGCCAGCAGCTTAGTTGCGGGAGGGGCCTACGAGCAGTACTTC. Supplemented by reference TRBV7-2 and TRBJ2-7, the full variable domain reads GAGVSQSPSNKVTEKGKDVELRCDPISGHTALYWYRQSLGQGLEFLIYFQGNSAPDKSGLPSDRFSAERTGGSVSTLTIQRTQQEDSAVYLCASSLVAGGAYEQYFGPGTRLTVT.

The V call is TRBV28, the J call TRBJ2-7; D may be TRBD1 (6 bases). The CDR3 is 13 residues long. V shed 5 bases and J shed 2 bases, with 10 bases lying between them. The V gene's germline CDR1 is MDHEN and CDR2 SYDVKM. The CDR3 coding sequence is TGTGCCAGCAGTCCCGGACAGACCTACGAGCAGTACTTC. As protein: CASSPGQTYEQYF.

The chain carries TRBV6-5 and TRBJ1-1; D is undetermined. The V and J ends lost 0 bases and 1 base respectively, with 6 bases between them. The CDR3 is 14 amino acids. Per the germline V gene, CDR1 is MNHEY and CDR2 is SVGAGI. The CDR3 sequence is CASSYSLQNTEAFF. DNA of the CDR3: TGTGCCAGCAGTTACTCGTTACAGAACACTGAAGCTTTCTTT.

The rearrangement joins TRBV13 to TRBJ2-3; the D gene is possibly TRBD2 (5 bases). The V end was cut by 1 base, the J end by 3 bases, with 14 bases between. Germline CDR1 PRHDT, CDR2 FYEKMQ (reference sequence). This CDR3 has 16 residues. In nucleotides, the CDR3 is TGTGCCAGCAGCTTAGAGGCGCTCCGAGGGACAGATACGCAGTATTTT. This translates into CASSLEALRGTDTQYF.

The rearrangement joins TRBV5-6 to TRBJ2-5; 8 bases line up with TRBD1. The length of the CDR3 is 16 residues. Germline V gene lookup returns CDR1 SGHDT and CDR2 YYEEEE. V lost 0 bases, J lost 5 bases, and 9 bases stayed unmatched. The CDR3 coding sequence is TGTGCCAGCAGCTTGGGGGGACAGGCCGACGGGGAGACCCAGTACTTC. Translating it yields CASSLGGQADGETQYF. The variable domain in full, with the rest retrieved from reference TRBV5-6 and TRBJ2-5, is DAGVTQSPTHLIKTRGQQVTLRCSPKSGHDTVSWYQQALGQGPQFIFQYYEEEERQRGNFPDRFSGHQFPNYSSELNVNALLLGDSALYLCASSLGGQADGETQYFGPGTRLLVL.

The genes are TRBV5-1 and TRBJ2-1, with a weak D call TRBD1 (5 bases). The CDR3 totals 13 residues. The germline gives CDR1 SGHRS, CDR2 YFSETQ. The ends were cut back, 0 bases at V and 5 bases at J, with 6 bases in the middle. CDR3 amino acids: CASSLARDNEQFF. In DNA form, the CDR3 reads TGCGCCAGCAGCTTGGCCAGGGACAATGAGCAGTTCTTC. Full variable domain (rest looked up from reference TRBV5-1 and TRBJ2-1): KAGVTQTPRYLIKTRGQQVTLSCSPISGHRSVSWYQQTPGQGLQFLFEYFSETQRNKGNFPGRFSGRQFSNSRSEMNVSTLELGDSALYLCASSLARDNEQFFGPGTRLTVL.

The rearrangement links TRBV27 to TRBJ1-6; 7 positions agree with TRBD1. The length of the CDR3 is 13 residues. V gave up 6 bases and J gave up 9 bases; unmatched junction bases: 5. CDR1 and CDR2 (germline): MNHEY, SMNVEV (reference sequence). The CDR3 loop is CASRGQLGSPLHF. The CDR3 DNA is TGTGCCAGCAGGGGACAGTTAGGTTCACCCCTCCACTTT.

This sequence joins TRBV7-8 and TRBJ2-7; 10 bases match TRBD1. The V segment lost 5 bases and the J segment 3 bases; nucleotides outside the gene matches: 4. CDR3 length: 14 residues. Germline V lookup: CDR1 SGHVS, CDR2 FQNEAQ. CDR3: CASSQGQGYYEQYF. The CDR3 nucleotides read TGTGCCAGCAGCCAGGGACAGGGGTACTACGAGCAGTACTTC.